This is a list of T cell receptor beta chains from one sample in a study of OX40 agonist ivuxolimab in advanced cancers. This table comes from immunoSEQ multiplex PCR, and its TCRdb copy is limited to in-frame clones, with some not included. The sample holds roughly 70,000 clones; over 75% are singletons and the top ten take approximately 0.5%. The source material was CD4+ or CD8+ T cells sorted from blood, sampled in a trial of the OX40 agonist ivuxolimab. The origin of the receptors is an adult with an advanced solid tumor such as melanoma, head and neck, liver or kidney cancer. The CDR3 runs from the conserved cysteine through the conserved F or W. The D gene is left open where the match is weak. The size of a clone is reported for some rows only, either as once, few or many, or as a class for expanded clones.

cdr3_aa | cdr3_nt | v_call | clone_size | d_call | j_call
CAWSGRSYEQYF | TGTGCGTGGTCGGGACGGTCCTACGAGCAGTACTTC | TRBV30 | NA | NA | TRBJ2-7
CASSSVDGGEQYF | TGTGCCAGCAGCTCAGTTGACGGGGGCGAGCAGTACTTC | TRBV7-2 | NA | NA | TRBJ2-7
CASSIGTGNTEAFF | TGTGCCAGCAGTATTGGGACAGGGAACACTGAAGCTTTCTTT | TRBV6-5 | once | TRBD1 | TRBJ1-1
CASSPRGPYEQYF | TGTGCCAGCAGCCCCCGGGGCCCCTACGAGCAGTACTTC | TRBV7-9 | NA | NA | TRBJ2-7
CASSYGGNTEAFF | TGTGCCAGCAGTTACGGTGGGAACACTGAAGCTTTCTTT | TRBV6-6 | NA | NA | TRBJ1-1
CSGGLIIHHHEQFF | TGCAGCGGGGGACTTATAATACATCACCATGAGCAGTTCTTC | TRBV29-1 | NA | NA | TRBJ2-1
CASSSLGGRNTGELFF | TGTGCCAGCAGCTCCCTAGGGGGGCGGAACACCGGGGAGCTGTTTTTT | TRBV7-3 | NA | NA | TRBJ2-2
CASSWDRGREQLANYGYTF | TGCGCCAGCAGCTGGGACAGGGGGCGCGAACAGCTCGCTAACTATGGCTACACCTTC | TRBV5-1 | few | TRBD1 | TRBJ1-2
CASRLSTATNEKLFF | TGCGCCAGCAGGCTTTCGACAGCAACTAATGAAAAACTGTTTTTT | TRBV5-1 | NA | NA | TRBJ1-4
CASSYLGAPGTDTQYF | TGTGCCAGCAGCTATCTAGGGGCCCCCGGCACAGATACGCAGTATTTT | TRBV7-2 | NA | NA | TRBJ2-3
CATSRDGGRWDQPQHF | TGTGCCACCAGCAGAGATGGGGGTAGGTGGGATCAGCCCCAGCATTTT | TRBV15 | NA | NA | TRBJ1-5
CASNPTGGAGANVLTF | TGTGCCAGCAACCCGACAGGGGGCGCGGGAGCCAACGTCCTGACTTTC | TRBV21-1 | NA | NA | TRBJ2-6
CASSLTGAGGELFF | TGTGCCAGCAGCTTAACGGGGGCCGGCGGGGAGCTGTTTTTT | TRBV7-9 | NA | NA | TRBJ2-2
CASSQYDRALEAFF | TGCGCCAGCAGCCAATACGACAGGGCGCTTGAAGCTTTCTTT | TRBV5-1 | NA | TRBD1 | TRBJ1-1
CASSQAHSREVDEQFF | TGCGCCAGCAGCCAGGCCCACAGCAGGGAGGTCGATGAGCAGTTCTTC | TRBV4-1 | few | NA | TRBJ2-1
CASSLATDDEKLFF | TGTGCCAGCAGCTTGGCCACGGATGATGAAAAACTGTTTTTT | TRBV5-4 | NA | NA | TRBJ1-4
CASRALQGGSTEAFF | TGTGCCAGCAGAGCCCTCCAGGGTGGTAGCACTGAAGCTTTCTTT | TRBV2 | NA | NA | TRBJ1-1
CASSGLAGWDEQYF | TGTGCCAGCAGCGGACTAGCGGGGTGGGACGAGCAGTACTTC | TRBV2 | few | TRBD2 | TRBJ2-7
CATGTASGTGRSGNTIYF | TGTGCCACCGGCACCGCCTCCGGGACAGGTCGGTCTGGAAACACCATATATTTT | TRBV15 | NA | TRBD1 | TRBJ1-3
CAWSPRPYGYTF | TGTGCCTGGAGCCCCAGGCCTTATGGCTACACCTTC | TRBV30 | NA | NA | TRBJ1-2
CASSFRGLILKYEQYF | TGTGCCAGCAGCTTCCGGGGCTTGATACTGAAATACGAGCAGTACTTC | TRBV5-6 | NA | NA | TRBJ2-7
CASSLAGQAGGYGYTF | TGTGCCAGCAGCTTGGCCGGACAGGCTGGCGGCTATGGCTACACCTTC | TRBV7-2 | NA | TRBD1 | TRBJ1-2
CASSYRGRNPREAFF | TGTGCCAGCAGTTACAGGGGGCGCAATCCACGGGAAGCTTTCTTT | TRBV6-4 | NA | TRBD1 | TRBJ1-1
CASSLYLNQPQHF | TGTGCCAGCAGCTTATACCTCAATCAGCCCCAGCATTTT | TRBV11-3 | NA | NA | TRBJ1-5
CASSDSTGEETQYF | TGTGCCAGCAGTGATTCGACTGGAGAAGAGACCCAGTACTTC | TRBV6-1 | NA | NA | TRBJ2-5
CASSLNRGRTYGYTF | TGTGCCAGCAGTTTAAACAGGGGGCGAACCTATGGCTACACCTTC | TRBV27 | NA | TRBD1 | TRBJ1-2
CASSHGRLAGPNEQFF | TGTGCCAGCAGCCATGGGAGACTAGCGGGGCCCAATGAGCAGTTCTTC | TRBV4-2 | NA | TRBD2 | TRBJ2-1
CASSTGGNGYTF | TGTGCCAGCTCGACAGGGGGTAATGGCTACACCTTC | TRBV6-5 | NA | TRBD1 | TRBJ1-2
CASSPSSGNTIYF | TGTGCCAGCAGCCCCAGCTCTGGAAACACCATATATTTT | TRBV7-9 | once | NA | TRBJ1-3